One and the same sample provided the 27 T cell receptor beta chains below, sequenced in a study of cytomegalovirus exposure and HLA in healthy donors. A multiplex PCR was run with 60 Vbeta primers and 13 Jbeta primers. The method was immunoSEQ multiplex PCR; TCRdb's version includes in-frame clones alone and lacks a portion of them. In the table there are about 120,000 clones, nearly 80% of which are singletons. The sample comprised PBMCs. The receptor set was obtained from a woman younger than 45 in good health and CMV-seropositive.

The chain joins TRBV10-3 to TRBJ2-5; 7 nucleotides align to TRBD1. The CDR3 runs 14 residues. Germline assignment: CDR1 ENHRY and CDR2 SYGVKD. V lost 8 bases to trimming and J lost 3 bases; unmatched junction nucleotides: 9. CDR3 nucleotide sequence: TGTGCCATCTCTGAAGGGGGCCGAAAAGAGACCCAGTACTTC. This encodes CAISEGGRKETQYF.

CDR3 nucleotides: TGTGCCAGCAGTTTATCTCAGGGTATGGTCTATGGCTACACCTTC. Protein sequence: CASSLSQGMVYGYTF. V and J are TRBV28 and TRBJ1-2, with D possibly matching TRBD1 (5 bases). The CDR3 is 15 residues long. CDR1 and CDR2 from the germline V gene are MDHEN and SYDVKM. V lost 1 base to trimming and J lost 4 bases, with 13 bases between them.

This clone occurred once. The V call is TRBV7-3, the J call TRBJ2-1; D not resolved. The CDR3 consists of 13 residues. V was pared by 5 bases and J by 7 bases, with 12 bases between. The germline gives CDR1 SGHTA, CDR2 FQGTGA. The CDR3 spells CASSLSHENEQFF. In DNA form, the CDR3 reads TGTGCCAGCAGCCTGTCCCATGAGAATGAGCAGTTCTTC. Filled out from reference TRBV7-3 and TRBJ2-1, the complete variable domain reads GAGVSQTPSNKVTEKGKYVELRCDPISGHTALYWYRQSLGQGPEFLIYFQGTGAADDSGLPNDRFFAVRPEGSVSTLKIQRTERGDSAVYLCASSLSHENEQFFGPGTRLTVL.

The chain has TRBV6-1 and TRBJ2-1; 10 positions match TRBD2. CDR3 size: 15 residues. Trimming took 4 bases from V and 4 from J; bases not matched to a gene: 4. Germline loops: CDR1 MNHNS, CDR2 SASEGT. The CDR3 loop is CASSVGSGGYNEQFF. The CDR3 bases are TGTGCCAGCAGTGTAGGTAGCGGGGGGTACAATGAGCAGTTCTTC.

This clone was picked up one time. This chain connects TRBV4-1 to TRBJ1-5; unclear D gene. Germline values: CDR1 MGHRA, CDR2 YSYEKL. Trimming shortened V by 2 bases and J by 1 base, and 12 bases separated the two germline ends. CDR3 length: 16 residues. This chain's CDR3 is CASSQFPAGSNQPQHF. DNA of the CDR3: TGCGCCAGCAGCCAATTCCCCGCCGGGAGCAATCAGCCCCAGCATTTT.

This clone has only a few counts. This sequence joins TRBV29-1 and TRBJ2-5; TRBD1 matches at 8 bases. Germline values: CDR1 SQVTM, CDR2 ANQGSEA. The CDR3 loop spans 14 amino acids. V trimming: 1 base; J trimming: 6 bases; junction bases outside the gene matches: 7. The chain's CDR3 is CSVEARTGLKTQYF. The CDR3 region has the DNA TGCAGCGTTGAAGCCCGGACAGGGTTGAAGACCCAGTACTTC.

On this clone: A read error may account for a junction end that differs from germline. The V and J genes are TRBV7-9 and TRBJ2-2, with 9 bases matching TRBD1. Germline V gives CDR1 SEHNR, CDR2 FQNEAQ (reference sequence). This CDR3 is 17 amino acids long. The CDR3 region has the DNA TGTTCCAGCAGCTACTTAGTTGGGACAGGGACCACCGGGGAGCTGTTTTTT. The encoded protein is CSSSYLVGTGTTGELFF.

The J gene is TRBJ1-4, the V gene TRBV6-1; weak D call: TRBD1 (5 bases). CDR1 MNHNS and CDR2 SASEGT come from the germline V gene. The V end lost 6 bases, the J end lost 4 bases, and 12 bases lay between the germline ends. The CDR3 contains 14 residues. Here the CDR3 reads CASRGHEHNEKLFF. For the CDR3, the DNA is TGTGCCAGCAGAGGACACGAACATAATGAAAAACTGTTTTTT.

In its sample, this clone was seen a few times. The V call is TRBV18, the J call TRBJ1-1; 7 bases line up with TRBD1. The CDR3 spans 14 residues. V lost 0 bases to trimming and J lost 7 bases; unmatched junction nucleotides: 5. In germline, CDR1 is KGHSH, CDR2 LQKENI. The CDR3: CASSPPRGRVEAFF. In DNA, the CDR3 is TGTGCCAGCTCACCACCTAGGGGGCGGGTTGAAGCTTTCTTT. The full variable domain, in which reference TRBV18 and TRBJ1-1 provide the parts outside the CDR3, is NAGVMQNPRHLVRRRGQEARLRCSPMKGHSHVYWYRQLPEEGLKFMVYLQKENIIDESGMPKERFSAEFPKEGPSILRIQQVVRGDSAAYFCASSPPRGRVEAFFGQGTRLTVV.

The genes are TRBV6-6 and TRBJ2-3, with a weak D call TRBD2 (7 bases). This CDR3 spans 13 amino acids. The germline CDR1 and CDR2 sequences are MNHNY and SVGAGI (reference sequence). For the CDR3, the DNA is TGTTCCTCCGAGGGGGGGGGTACAGATACGCAGTATTTT. Amino acids: CSSEGGGTDTQYF.

Here the CDR3 DNA reads TGTGCCAGCAGCGGAGGGGGCCGGGATACGCAGTATTTT. This encodes CASSGGGRDTQYF. This rearrangement joins TRBV28 to TRBJ2-3; D possibly corresponds to TRBD1 (7 bases). The CDR3 totals 13 residues. V lost 6 bases and J lost 6, with 13 bases in between. Germline loops: CDR1 MDHEN, CDR2 SYDVKM.

The V gene is TRBV5-5, the J gene TRBJ1-6; 8 bases are shared with TRBD1. This CDR3 region has 15 residues. V lost 2 bases and J lost 3; bases outside the gene matches: 1. CDR1 is SGHKS, CDR2 YYEKEE, per germline (reference sequence). CDR3 residues: CASSLQGGYNSPLHF. CDR3 DNA: TGTGCCAGCAGCTTACAGGGGGGCTATAATTCACCCCTCCACTTT.

This clone was seen a few times. The chain links TRBV29-1 to TRBJ2-1; 9 nucleotides line up with TRBD2. CDR1 and CDR2 (germline): SQVTM, ANQGSEA. The CDR3 has 13 residues. As DNA, the CDR3 is TGCTCGTTTGCCCCACTAGCGGGCCAGGAGCAGTTCTTC. It is translated as CSFAPLAGQEQFF.

This chain uses TRBV7-2 with TRBJ2-3, with a possible D match to TRBD1 (6 bases). The CDR3 consists of 14 residues. Trimming took 3 bases from V and 6 from J, leaving 13 bases between them. Germline V gene lookup returns CDR1 SGHTA and CDR2 FQGNSA. The CDR3 protein is CASSLQGQVDTQYF. CDR3 DNA: TGTGCCAGCAGCTTGCAGGGGCAGGTTGATACGCAGTATTTT.

The chain joins TRBV5-1 to TRBJ2-2; D is perhaps TRBD1 (5 bases). Trimming cost V 5 bases and J 0 bases, with 14 bases left between them. Germline V gene sequence: CDR1 SGHRS, CDR2 YFSETQ. The CDR3 extends over 16 amino acids. This CDR3 reads CASRRLQVTNTGELFF. The CDR3 nucleotides read TGCGCCAGCAGAAGATTACAGGTTACGAACACCGGGGAGCTGTTTTTT.

CDR3 DNA sequence: TGTGCCAGCAGTAAAAGGGACAGTGTAGCATACACCGGGGAGCTGTTTTTT. Protein product: CASSKRDSVAYTGELFF. The rearrangement joins TRBV25-1 to TRBJ2-2; TRBD1 matches at 7 bases. V lost 5 bases to trimming and J lost 3 bases; unmatched junction nucleotides: 12. This CDR3 region has 17 residues. From germline, CDR1 is MGHDK and CDR2 SYGVNS.

The chain uses TRBV9 and TRBJ2-7; TRBD1 matches 7 bases. This CDR3 is 14 amino acids long. Germline CDR1 and CDR2: SGDLS and YYNGEE. V gave up 0 bases and J gave up 3 bases; unmatched junction bases: 3. The CDR3 DNA reads as TGTGCCAGCAGCGTAGATGGGACAGACTACGAGCAGTACTTC. Its protein is CASSVDGTDYEQYF.

The chain joins TRBV9 to TRBJ2-7; TRBD1 might be the D (5 bases). The CDR3 totals 15 residues. Germline V lookup: CDR1 SGDLS, CDR2 YYNGEE. V lost 3 bases, J lost 7 bases, and 20 bases lay in between. The CDR3 bases are TGTGCCAGCAGCGCCACATCCGGACAAGACGGGGAGCAGTACTTC. This codes for CASSATSGQDGEQYF.

The gene calls are TRBV15 and TRBJ2-7; TRBD1 is a possible D gene (6 bases). There are 15 residues in the CDR3. The V end lost 1 base, the J end lost 0 bases, and 10 bases lay between the germline ends. Looked up from germline, CDR1 is LNHNV and CDR2 is YYDKDF (reference sequence). CDR3 sequence (DNA): TGTGCCACCAGCAGAGCCACAGGGAGCTCCTACGAGCAGTACTTC. Translated: CATSRATGSSYEQYF.

The V gene is TRBV5-6, the J gene TRBJ1-1, with D possibly TRBD1 on 5 matching bases. V was cut by 4 bases and J by 0 bases, with 13 bases left in between. Germline assignment: CDR1 SGHDT and CDR2 YYEEEE. The CDR3 has 15 amino acids. The DNA of the CDR3 is TGTGCCAGCAGCCGAGTAGGGGCGATGAACACTGAAGCTTTCTTT. Its translation is CASSRVGAMNTEAFF. Full variable domain (remainder filled in from reference TRBV5-6 and TRBJ1-1): DAGVTQSPTHLIKTRGQQVTLRCSPKSGHDTVSWYQQALGQGPQFIFQYYEEEERQRGNFPDRFSGHQFPNYSSELNVNALLLGDSALYLCASSRVGAMNTEAFFGQGTRLTVV.

The chain recombines TRBV5-1 with TRBJ2-3; tentatively, D is TRBD2 (7 bases). Per the germline V gene, CDR1 is SGHRS and CDR2 is YFSETQ. V was cut by 4 bases and J by 0 bases, with 15 bases left in between. The CDR3 has 16 amino acids. Written as DNA, the CDR3 is TGCGCCAGCAGCCCTGGGGCGGGGGCAAGCACAGATACGCAGTATTTT. Translation: CASSPGAGASTDTQYF.

CDR3 amino acids: CASSLARGELFF. The CDR3 DNA reads as TGTGCCAGCAGCTTAGCCAGAGGGGAGCTGTTTTTT. The chain has TRBV7-6 and TRBJ2-2; no clear D. V lost 0 bases and J lost 8, with 4 bases in between. The CDR3 has 12 amino acids. The germline V gene encodes CDR1 SGHVS and CDR2 FNYEAQ.

This clone has just one count. The gene calls are TRBV7-9 and TRBJ2-5; TRBD1 might be the D (5 bases). CDR1 and CDR2 (germline): SEHNR, FQNEAQ (reference sequence). V gave up 8 bases and J gave up 9 bases, with 10 bases separating them. CDR3 length: 10 residues. CDR3 protein: CASGAQAQYF. The CDR3 DNA reads TGTGCCAGCGGGGCCCAAGCCCAGTACTTC.

In its sample, this clone was seen a few times. The CDR3 reads CATDNTGNQPQHF. CDR3 in DNA: TGCGCCACTGATAATACGGGCAATCAGCCCCAGCATTTT. The V and J genes are TRBV10-1 and TRBJ1-5; D remains ambiguous. The germline CDR1 and CDR2 sequences are WNHNN and SYGVQD (reference sequence). Trimming pared 10 bases from V and 2 bases from J, leaving 12 bases between. The CDR3 covers 13 residues.

The chain has TRBV28 and TRBJ2-1; the D gene is possibly TRBD2 (5 bases). V was trimmed by 3 bases and J by 4 bases, leaving 16 bases between them. CDR1 MDHEN and CDR2 SYDVKM come from the germline V gene. The CDR3 length is 16 residues. CDR3 loop: CASSFPRTGRYNEQFF. CDR3 DNA sequence: TGTGCCAGCAGTTTTCCGCGGACGGGAAGGTACAATGAGCAGTTCTTC.

The rearrangement uses TRBV23-1 and TRBJ2-3; tentative D call: TRBD1 (7 bases). TRBV23-1 is treated as an ORF (open reading frame) with a function not yet certain. This CDR3 spans 15 amino acids. V lost 4 bases and J 9 bases, leaving 20 bases between the germline ends. DNA of the CDR3: TGCGCCAGCAGTCCCGCGGAGGGGGCGAGGTCAACGCAGTATTTT. Amino acid sequence: CASSPAEGARSTQYF.

CDR3 loop: CASSPGGALGEQYF. The DNA for the CDR3 is TGCGCCAGCAGCCCCGGCGGGGCCCTCGGCGAGCAGTACTTC. The gene calls are TRBV5-1 and TRBJ2-7; D is perhaps TRBD2 (6 bases). Per germline, CDR1 SGHRS and CDR2 YFSETQ. V dropped 4 bases and J dropped 6 bases, with 17 bases sitting between them. The CDR3 spans 14 residues. Variable domain in full (rest from reference TRBV5-1 and TRBJ2-7): KAGVTQTPRYLIKTRGQQVTLSCSPISGHRSVSWYQQTPGQGLQFLFEYFSETQRNKGNFPGRFSGRQFSNSRSEMNVSTLELGDSALYLCASSPGGALGEQYFGPGTRLTVT.